One TCR beta chain is described in this entry. The data were taken from a study of blood T cell repertoires in COVID-19. The wider study: Sample material is recorded as cDNA or gDNA derived from T cells, B-cell-depleted T cells, or PBMCs.

Per the authors' pipeline: It was from reference gene primer amplification that nucleated cell counts were estimated. Measured with immunoSEQ multiplex PCR; TCRdb has only the in-frame clones, and not every one. V and J calls and clone size are given by that table; D and trimming were obtained from the DNA. The sample has 90,000 or so clones, nearly 90% seen once; the top ten hold 5% to 6.5%. The length of the CDR3 is 15 residues. Germline CDR1 is MNHEY and CDR2 is SVGEGT. V was clipped by 0 bases and J by 5 bases, with 8 bases between them. The material sequenced was peripheral blood. The V gene is TRBV6-2 or TRBV6-3, the J gene TRBJ1-6, with D maybe TRBD1 (6 bases). This receptor was identified in an elderly woman with active COVID-19. Here the CDR3 reads CASSYSGQNNSPLHF. For the CDR3, the DNA is TGTGCCAGCAGTTACTCGGGACAAAATAATTCACCCCTCCACTTT.